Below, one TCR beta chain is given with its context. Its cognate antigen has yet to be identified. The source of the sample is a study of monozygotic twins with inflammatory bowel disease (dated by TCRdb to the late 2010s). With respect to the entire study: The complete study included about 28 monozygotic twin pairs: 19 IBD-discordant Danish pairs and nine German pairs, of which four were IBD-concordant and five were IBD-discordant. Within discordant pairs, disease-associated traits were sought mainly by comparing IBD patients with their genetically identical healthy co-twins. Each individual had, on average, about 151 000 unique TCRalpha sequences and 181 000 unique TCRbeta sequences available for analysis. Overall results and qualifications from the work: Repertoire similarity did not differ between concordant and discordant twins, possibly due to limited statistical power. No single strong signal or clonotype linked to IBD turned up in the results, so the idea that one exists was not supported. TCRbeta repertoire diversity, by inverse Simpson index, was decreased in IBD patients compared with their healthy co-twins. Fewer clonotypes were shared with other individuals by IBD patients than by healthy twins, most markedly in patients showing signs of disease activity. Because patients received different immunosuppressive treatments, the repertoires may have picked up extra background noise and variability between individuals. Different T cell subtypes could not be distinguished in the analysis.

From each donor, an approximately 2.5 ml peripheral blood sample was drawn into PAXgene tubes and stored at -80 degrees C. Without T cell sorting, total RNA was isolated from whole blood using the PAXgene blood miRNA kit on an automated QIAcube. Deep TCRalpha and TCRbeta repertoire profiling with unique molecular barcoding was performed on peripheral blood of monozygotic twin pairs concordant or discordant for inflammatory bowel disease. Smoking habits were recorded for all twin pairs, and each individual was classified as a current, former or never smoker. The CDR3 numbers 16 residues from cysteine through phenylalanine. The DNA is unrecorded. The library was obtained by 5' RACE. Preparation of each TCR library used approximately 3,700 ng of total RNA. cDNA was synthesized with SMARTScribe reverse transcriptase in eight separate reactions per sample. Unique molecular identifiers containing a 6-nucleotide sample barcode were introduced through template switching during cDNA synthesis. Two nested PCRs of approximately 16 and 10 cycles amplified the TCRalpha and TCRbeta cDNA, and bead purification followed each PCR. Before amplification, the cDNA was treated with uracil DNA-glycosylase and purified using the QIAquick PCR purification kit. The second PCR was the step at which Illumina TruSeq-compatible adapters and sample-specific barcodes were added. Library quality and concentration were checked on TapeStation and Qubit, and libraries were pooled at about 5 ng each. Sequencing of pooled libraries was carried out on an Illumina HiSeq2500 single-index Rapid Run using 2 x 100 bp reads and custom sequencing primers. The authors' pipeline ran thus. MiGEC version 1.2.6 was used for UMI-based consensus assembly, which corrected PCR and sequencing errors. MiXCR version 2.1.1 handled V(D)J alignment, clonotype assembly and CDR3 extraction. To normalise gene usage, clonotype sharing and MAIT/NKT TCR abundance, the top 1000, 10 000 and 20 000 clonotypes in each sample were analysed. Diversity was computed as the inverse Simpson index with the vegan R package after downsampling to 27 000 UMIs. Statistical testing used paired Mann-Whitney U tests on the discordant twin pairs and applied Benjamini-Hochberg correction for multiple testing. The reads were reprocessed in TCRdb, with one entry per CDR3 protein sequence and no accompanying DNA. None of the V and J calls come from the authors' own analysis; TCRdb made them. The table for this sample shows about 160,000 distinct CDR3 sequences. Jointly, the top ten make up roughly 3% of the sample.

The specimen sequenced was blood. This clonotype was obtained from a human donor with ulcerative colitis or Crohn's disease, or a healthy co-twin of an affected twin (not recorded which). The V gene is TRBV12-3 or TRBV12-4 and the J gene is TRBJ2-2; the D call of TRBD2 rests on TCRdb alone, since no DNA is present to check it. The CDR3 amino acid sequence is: CASSLTTNLRTGELFF.